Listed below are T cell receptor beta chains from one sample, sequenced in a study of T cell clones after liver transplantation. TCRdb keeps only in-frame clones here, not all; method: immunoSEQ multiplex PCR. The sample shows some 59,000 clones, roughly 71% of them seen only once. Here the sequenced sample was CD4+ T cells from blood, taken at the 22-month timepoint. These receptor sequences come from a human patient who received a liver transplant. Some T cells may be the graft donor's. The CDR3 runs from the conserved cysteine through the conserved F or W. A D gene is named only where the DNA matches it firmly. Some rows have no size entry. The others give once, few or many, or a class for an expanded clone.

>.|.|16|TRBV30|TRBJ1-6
CAWSAGGVSYNSPLHF
TGTGCCTGGAGTGCCGGAGGGGTCTCCTATAATTCACCCCTCCACTTT
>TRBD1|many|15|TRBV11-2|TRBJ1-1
CASSLLTGEFTEAFF
TGTGCCAGCAGCCTCCTGACAGGGGAGTTCACTGAAGCTTTCTTT
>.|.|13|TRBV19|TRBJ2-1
CASSFWVDDEQFF
TGTGCCAGTAGTTTCTGGGTTGACGATGAGCAGTTCTTC
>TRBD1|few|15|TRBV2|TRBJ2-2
CASSFSGTDTGELFF
TGTGCCAGCAGTTTCTCCGGGACAGACACCGGGGAGCTGTTTTTT
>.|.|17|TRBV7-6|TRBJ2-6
CASSRHGGETGANVLTF
TGTGCCAGCAGCCGCCACGGGGGCGAGACTGGGGCCAACGTCCTGACTTTC
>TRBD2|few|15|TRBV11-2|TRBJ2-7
CASSQLAGGPDEQYF
TGTGCCAGCAGCCAACTAGCGGGGGGGCCCGACGAGCAGTACTTC
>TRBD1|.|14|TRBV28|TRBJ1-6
CASSLGQGSSPLHF
TGTGCCAGCAGTTTAGGACAGGGGAGCTCACCCCTCCACTTT
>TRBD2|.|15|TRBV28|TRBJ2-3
CASSEQRGGRDTQYF
TGTGCCAGCAGTGAACAGCGGGGGGGCAGGGATACGCAGTATTTT
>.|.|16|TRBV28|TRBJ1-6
CASSPWSRGLRAPLHF
TGTGCCAGCAGTCCCTGGAGTCGGGGGCTAAGGGCACCCCTCCACTTT
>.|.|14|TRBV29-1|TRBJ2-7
CSVVGERTFDEQYF
TGCAGCGTCGTGGGGGAGCGAACTTTCGACGAGCAGTACTTC
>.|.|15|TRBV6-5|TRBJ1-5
CASSLTGPSNQPQHF
TGTGCCAGCAGTCTTACAGGGCCCAGCAATCAGCCCCAGCATTTT
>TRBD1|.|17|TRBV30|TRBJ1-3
CAWRDRGAPYSGNTIYF
TGTGCCTGGAGGGACAGGGGAGCCCCCTACTCTGGAAACACCATATATTTT
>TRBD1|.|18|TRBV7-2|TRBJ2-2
CASSLDNSAGGRTGELFF
TGTGCCAGCAGCTTAGATAATTCAGCAGGGGGCAGGACCGGGGAGCTGTTTTTT
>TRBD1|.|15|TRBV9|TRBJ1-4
CASSVAGGGNEKLFF
TGTGCCAGCAGCGTAGCAGGGGGTGGTAATGAAAAACTGTTTTTT
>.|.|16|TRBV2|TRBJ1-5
CASRWGSGGVTQPQHF
TGTGCCAGCAGATGGGGGTCTGGGGGGGTCACTCAGCCCCAGCATTTT